This TCR beta chain stems from a study of neoadjuvant nivolumab and ipilimumab in lung cancer. The study, taken as a whole, reports: Resected-tumor TCR richness correlated positively with pretherapy blood richness. Only two of four nivolumab-treated tumors gained richness and clonality by surgery.

TCRdb keeps only in-frame clones here, not all; method: immunoSEQ multiplex PCR. The sample lists 25,000 to 35,000 clones; 75% to 95% were seen once. The CDR3 runs to 12 residues. Germline V gene data show CDR1 as SNHLY and CDR2 as FYNNEI. V lost 8 bases, J lost 8 bases, and 4 bases stayed unmatched. Turning to this clone: Its specificity is unknown.

The chain recombines TRBV2 with TRBJ2-2, with 8 bases identical to TRBD2. This receptor was identified in an adult with non-small cell lung cancer. Material: peripheral blood, obtained after neoadjuvant nivolumab, alone or with ipilimumab, at or shortly before surgery. CDR3: CASHSGVGELFF. The DNA for the CDR3 is TGTGCCAGCCATAGCGGGGTTGGGGAGCTGTTTTTT.